The 12 T cell receptor beta chains in this list originate from one sample, sequenced in a study of vaccination and CD4 T cells after COVID-19. Each CDR3 protein gets one entry after TCRdb re-called the PCR reads with MiXCR. This sample has about 28,000 distinct CDR3 sequences, with around 50% found just once. As to time point: late sampling 161 to 241 days after vaccination in three convalescent patients. Material: CD4+ T cells from blood, obtained about 7 months after SARS-CoV-2 vaccination. All receptors derive from a human donor who had recovered from COVID-19.

The chain employs TRBV30 and TRBJ2-3, with 8 positions matching TRBD1. Germline CDR1 is GTSNPN and CDR2 is SVGIG (reference sequence). This CDR3 is 14 amino acids long. V shed 3 bases and J 0 bases; nucleotides not matched to a gene: 2. CDR3 loop: CAWSRDRSTDTQYF. CDR3 nucleotide sequence: TGTGCCTGGAGCAGGGACAGGAGCACAGATACGCAGTATTTT.

By sample share, this clonotype is medium-sized. This chain uses TRBV20-1 with TRBJ2-5, with D perhaps being TRBD1 or TRBD2 (7 bases each). Germline values: CDR1 DFQATT, CDR2 SNEGSKA (reference sequence). The CDR3 extends over 13 amino acids. V gave up 6 bases and J gave up 2 bases, with 13 bases separating them. The DNA for the CDR3 is TGCAGTGCGACCAGGGGGGGACAAGAGACCCAGTACTTC. Translated: CSATRGGQETQYF.

This clonotype turned up a few times. The V gene is TRBV7-3, the J gene TRBJ2-3; 10 nucleotides agree with TRBD2. There are 16 residues in the CDR3. V trimming: 3 bases; J trimming: 7 bases; junction bases outside the gene matches: 10. The germline V gene encodes CDR1 SGHTA and CDR2 FQGTGA. This CDR3 reads CASSFDTGAGGNTQYF. For the CDR3, the DNA is TGTGCCAGCAGCTTTGACACGGGAGCGGGGGGGAATACGCAGTATTTT.

The V call is TRBV28, the J call TRBJ2-7; TRBD2 agrees at 8 bases. CDR1 MDHEN and CDR2 SYDVKM come from the germline V gene. Losses at the gene ends were 3 bases for V and 4 bases for J; bases not matched to a gene: 11. The CDR3 extends over 16 amino acids. CDR3 sequence reads: CASSFDRLRGRYEQYF. In DNA, the CDR3 is TGTGCCAGCAGTTTCGATCGACTACGCGGGAGGTACGAGCAGTACTTC. Together with reference TRBV28 and TRBJ2-7, the CDR3 gives the full variable domain: DVKVTQSSRYLVKRTGEKVFLECVQDMDHENMFWYRQDPGLGLRLIYFSYDVKMKEKGDIPEGYSVSREKKERFSLILESASTNQTSMYLCASSFDRLRGRYEQYFGPGTRLTVT.

The V call is TRBV20-1, the J call TRBJ1-3; no definite D call. With 7 bases removed from V and 0 bases from J, the gap between germline ends came to 10 bases. The CDR3 runs to 13 residues. The germline V gene encodes CDR1 DFQATT and CDR2 SNEGSKA (reference sequence). The CDR3 here is CSVPSSSGNTIYF. The CDR3 DNA sequence: TGCAGTGTCCCGTCGAGCTCTGGAAACACCATATATTTT.

The chain couples TRBV28 to TRBJ2-7, with 9 bases matching TRBD2. CDR1 MDHEN and CDR2 SYDVKM come from the germline V gene. This CDR3 is built from 15 residues. Trimming at V came to 5 bases and at J to 0 bases, leaving 5 bases not matched to a gene. CDR3 protein: CASSQGLASSYEQYF. The CDR3 bases are TGTGCCAGCAGTCAAGGACTAGCGAGCTCCTACGAGCAGTACTTC. Supplemented by reference TRBV28 and TRBJ2-7, the full variable domain reads DVKVTQSSRYLVKRTGEKVFLECVQDMDHENMFWYRQDPGLGLRLIYFSYDVKMKEKGDIPEGYSVSREKKERFSLILESASTNQTSMYLCASSQGLASSYEQYFGPGTRLTVT.

This chain uses TRBV6-1 with TRBJ1-1, with D uncertain. The germline CDR1 and CDR2 sequences are MNHNS and SASEGT. This CDR3 region has 11 residues. V was pared by 6 bases and J by 7 bases, with 9 bases between. CDR3 bases: TGTGCCAGCAGGACGGGGAATGAAGCTTTCTTT. It translates to CASRTGNEAFF.

The V call is TRBV28, the J call TRBJ1-5; unclear D gene. Looked up from germline, CDR1 is MDHEN and CDR2 is SYDVKM. V was clipped by 3 bases and J by 1 base, with 1 base between them. The CDR3 has 12 residues. Written as DNA, the CDR3 is TGTGCCAGCAGTTTCAGCAATCAGCCCCAGCATTTT. It yields the protein CASSFSNQPQHF. Looking up the rest from reference TRBV28 and TRBJ1-5 gives the full variable domain: DVKVTQSSRYLVKRTGEKVFLECVQDMDHENMFWYRQDPGLGLRLIYFSYDVKMKEKGDIPEGYSVSREKKERFSLILESASTNQTSMYLCASSFSNQPQHFGDGTRLSIL.

This clonotype was observed a few times. The rearrangement links TRBV6-1 to TRBJ2-3; 11 positions agree with TRBD2. V was clipped by 9 bases and J by 5 bases; unmatched bases: 10. Looked up from germline, CDR1 is MNHNS and CDR2 is SASEGT. This CDR3 has 15 residues. CDR3 sequence: CASRASGRRGDTQYF. The CDR3 bases are TGTGCCAGTCGGGCTAGCGGGAGGAGGGGAGATACGCAGTATTTT.

J is TRBJ1-1 and V is TRBV20-1; D uncertain. V lost 6 bases to trimming and J lost 4 bases, with 3 bases between them. From germline, CDR1 is DFQATT and CDR2 SNEGSKA (reference sequence). The CDR3 has 9 amino acids. The CDR3, as DNA: TGCAGTGCGAGCACTGAAGCTTTCTTT. Protein sequence: CSASTEAFF.

This clonotype turned up a few times. CDR3 coding DNA: TGCAGTGCCCCTGTAGCGCCAGTCTATGAGCAGTTCTTC. Its translation is CSAPVAPVYEQFF. This chain joins TRBV20-1 and TRBJ2-1; D possibly corresponds to TRBD2 (5 bases). Germline V gene data show CDR1 as DFQATT and CDR2 as SNEGSKA (reference sequence). CDR3 length: 13 amino acids. V lost 6 bases and J 8 bases, leaving 17 bases between the germline ends.

V usage is TRBV7-9 and J usage is TRBJ2-1; 11 nucleotides agree with TRBD2. V trimming: 5 bases; J trimming: 6 bases; junction bases outside the gene matches: 9. Per the germline V gene, CDR1 is SEHNR and CDR2 is FQNEAQ (reference sequence). This CDR3 has 16 amino acids. CDR3 nucleotides: TGTGCCAGCAGCCCGGAACTAGCGGGAGTAACCAATGAGCAGTTCTTC. Amino acid sequence: CASSPELAGVTNEQFF.